This TCR beta chain was obtained from a study of shared clonotypes between healthy human individuals. Data came from immunoSEQ multiplex PCR; TCRdb stores just in-frame clones and leaves some out. Here the sample spans around 2,000,000 clones, 95% being singletons. Between the trimmed V and J ends, which lost 4 bases and 3 bases, there was a span of 16 bases. Germline V gene lookup returns CDR1 LGHNA and CDR2 YSLEER. The CDR3 loop spans 15 amino acids. Division of CD4+ cells produced a CD45RA+ naive subset and a CD45RA-negative memory subset. This clonotype was obtained from a young man in good health. V gene TRBV4-3 combines with J gene TRBJ2-7, with D perhaps matching TRBD1 (5 bases). The sequencing input was naive CD4+ T cells sorted from blood. The subset denotes: CD45RA+ positively selected. CDR3 region: CASSLHPQGDYEQYF. In nucleotides, the CDR3 is TGCGCCAGCAGCCTCCACCCGCAGGGCGACTACGAGCAGTACTTC.